The 9 T cell receptor beta chains reported below all come from one sample, sequenced in a study of shared clonotypes between healthy human individuals. Some clones are missing from TCRdb's copy, which holds only in-frame ones; the method was immunoSEQ multiplex PCR. The repertoire consists of roughly 490,000 clones, with approximately 79% occurring once and the leading ten covering approximately 12%. The specimen was PBMCs. The receptor source for this set is a woman in her 40s in good health. Some clones in this sample may be carry-over from other donors' samples.

The chain couples TRBV7-9 to TRBJ2-3, with 8 bases identical to TRBD1. Trimming removed 1 base from V and 3 bases from J; junction bases left unmatched: 6. The CDR3 totals 16 residues. Germline CDR1 reads SEHNR; CDR2 reads FQNEAQ (reference sequence). CDR3 sequence reads: CASSLVQGALTDTQYF. The DNA for the CDR3 is TGTGCCAGCAGCTTAGTGCAGGGGGCTCTAACAGATACGCAGTATTTT.

This clone turned up a few times. The gene calls are TRBV30 and TRBJ1-1, with D tentatively TRBD1 (5 bases). The V and J ends lost 5 bases and 3 bases respectively, with 13 bases between them. The CDR3 is 13 residues long. Germline V gives CDR1 GTSNPN, CDR2 SVGIG (reference sequence). CDR3 sequence: CAWGLGRDTEAFF. CDR3 coding DNA: TGTGCCTGGGGGCTGGGGCGGGACACTGAAGCTTTCTTT.

V is TRBV5-1 and J is TRBJ2-3; TRBD2 might be the D (5 bases). From germline, CDR1 is SGHRS and CDR2 YFSETQ. V was cut by 6 bases and J by 1 base, with 12 bases left in between. This CDR3 has 14 amino acids. The chain's CDR3 is CASTPGVGTDTQYF. CDR3 nucleotides: TGCGCCAGCACTCCCGGGGTTGGCACAGATACGCAGTATTTT.

This sequence joins TRBV30 and TRBJ2-7; D is possibly TRBD1 (6 bases). The CDR3 loop spans 13 amino acids. The germline gives CDR1 GTSNPN, CDR2 SVGIG (reference sequence). V was cut by 3 bases and J by 2 bases, with 11 bases left in between. CDR3 sequence reads: CAWRAGATYEQYF. In nucleotides, the CDR3 is TGTGCCTGGAGGGCAGGGGCTACCTACGAGCAGTACTTC.

The chain couples TRBV28 to TRBJ2-3; 9 positions agree with TRBD2. V was clipped by 5 bases and J by 6 bases; unmatched bases: 6. This CDR3 region has 14 residues. CDR1 is MDHEN and CDR2 is SYDVKM in the germline V gene. The CDR3 coding sequence is TGTGCCAGCAGTCCGGGACTAGCATTTGATACGCAGTATTTT. Its protein product is CASSPGLAFDTQYF.

In the case of this clone: This sequence is one base from a far larger clone and is likely a read error. The chain employs TRBV19 and TRBJ1-5, with 7 bases that match TRBD1. The junction had 14 bases not matched to a gene; V was cut back by 4 bases and J by 5 bases. CDR1 is LNHDA and CDR2 is SQIVND in the germline V gene (reference sequence). This CDR3 region has 17 residues. The CDR3 nucleotides are TGTGCCAGTAGTAAAGGGTGGACAGGATGGGGCGATCAGCCCCAGCATTTT. This sequence encodes CASSKGWTGWGDQPQHF.

This sequence joins TRBV28 and TRBJ2-3; no definite D call. Trimming took off 2 bases at V and 7 bases at J, with 10 bases between the two ends. This CDR3 spans 13 amino acids. Germline V gene sequence: CDR1 MDHEN, CDR2 SYDVKM. CDR3 coding DNA: TGTGCCAGCAGTTTAGCTCGACTTAATACGCAGTATTTT. It is translated as CASSLARLNTQYF.

The CDR3 protein is CASRQPGYSPLHF. CDR3 nucleotides: TGTGCCAGCAGACAACCGGGCTATTCACCCCTCCACTTT. The chain employs TRBV28 and TRBJ1-6; D unresolved. Germline values: CDR1 MDHEN, CDR2 SYDVKM. The CDR3 spans 13 residues. The V gene lost 6 bases and the J gene lost 8 bases, with 11 bases spanning the gap.

This sequence joins TRBV9 and TRBJ2-1, with TRBD2 matching over 8 bases. Germline CDR1 SGDLS, CDR2 YYNGEE. This CDR3 is built from 13 residues. Losses at the gene ends were 3 bases for V and 9 bases for J; bases not matched to a gene: 5. The CDR3 coding sequence is TGTGCCAGCAGCGCGGGACTAGGGTTTGAGCAGTTCTTC. Encoded protein: CASSAGLGFEQFF.